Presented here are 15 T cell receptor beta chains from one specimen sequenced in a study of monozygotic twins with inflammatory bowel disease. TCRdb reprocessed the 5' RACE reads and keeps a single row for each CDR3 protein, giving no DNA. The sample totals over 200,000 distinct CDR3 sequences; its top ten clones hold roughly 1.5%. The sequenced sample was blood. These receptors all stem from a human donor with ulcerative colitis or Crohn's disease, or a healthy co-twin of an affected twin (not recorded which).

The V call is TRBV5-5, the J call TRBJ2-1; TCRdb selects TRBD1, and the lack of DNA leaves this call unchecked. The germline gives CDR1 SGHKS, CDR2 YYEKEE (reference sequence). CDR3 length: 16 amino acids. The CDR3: CASSLGQIVSYNEQFF.

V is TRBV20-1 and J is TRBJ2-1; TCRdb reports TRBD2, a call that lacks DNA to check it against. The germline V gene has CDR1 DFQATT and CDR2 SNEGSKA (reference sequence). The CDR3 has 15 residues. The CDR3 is CSARIAGGPHNEQFF.

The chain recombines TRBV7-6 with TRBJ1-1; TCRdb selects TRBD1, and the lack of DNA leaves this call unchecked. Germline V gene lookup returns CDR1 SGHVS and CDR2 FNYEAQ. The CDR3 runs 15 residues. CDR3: CASSLGPDLNTEAFF.

The CDR3 is CSARGTFVGGNSPLHF. The chain has TRBV20-1 and TRBJ1-6; TCRdb names TRBD1, which stays unverified in the absence of DNA. CDR3 length: 16 amino acids. Germline V lookup: CDR1 DFQATT, CDR2 SNEGSKA (reference sequence).

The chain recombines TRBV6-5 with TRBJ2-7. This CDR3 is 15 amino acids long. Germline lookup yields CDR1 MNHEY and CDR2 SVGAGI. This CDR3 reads CASSYSSATPYEQYF.

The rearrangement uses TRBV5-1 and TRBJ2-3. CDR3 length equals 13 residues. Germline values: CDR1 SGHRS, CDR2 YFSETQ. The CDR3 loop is CASKELSTDTQYF.

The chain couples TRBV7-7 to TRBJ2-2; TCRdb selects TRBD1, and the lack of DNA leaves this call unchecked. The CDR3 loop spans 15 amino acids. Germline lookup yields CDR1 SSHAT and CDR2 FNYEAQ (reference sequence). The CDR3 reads CASSRPGQGIGELFF.

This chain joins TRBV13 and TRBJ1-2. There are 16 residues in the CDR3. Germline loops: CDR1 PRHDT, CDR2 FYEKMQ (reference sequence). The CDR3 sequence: CASSLPYKAPEDGYTF.

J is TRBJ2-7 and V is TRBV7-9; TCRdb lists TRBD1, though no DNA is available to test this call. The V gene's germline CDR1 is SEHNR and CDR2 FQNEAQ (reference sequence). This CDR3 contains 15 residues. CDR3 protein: CASSLGTGKTYEQYF.

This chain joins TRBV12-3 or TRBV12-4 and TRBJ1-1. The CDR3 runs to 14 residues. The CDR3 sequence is CASSPFLENTEAFF.

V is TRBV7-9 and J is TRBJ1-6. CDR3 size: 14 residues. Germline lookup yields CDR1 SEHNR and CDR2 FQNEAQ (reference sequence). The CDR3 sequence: CASSLPNNGSPLHF.

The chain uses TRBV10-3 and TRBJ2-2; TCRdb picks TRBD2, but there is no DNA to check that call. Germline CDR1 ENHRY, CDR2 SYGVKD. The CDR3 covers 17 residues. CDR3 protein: CAISEGLAEANTGELFF.

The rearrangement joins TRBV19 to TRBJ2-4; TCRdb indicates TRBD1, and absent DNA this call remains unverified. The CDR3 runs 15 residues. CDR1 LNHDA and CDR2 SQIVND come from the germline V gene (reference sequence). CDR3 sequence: CASSAIGAAKNIQYF.

The CDR3 loop is CASRYRDKTSTDTQYF. This chain connects TRBV6-5 to TRBJ2-3; TCRdb names TRBD1, which stays unverified in the absence of DNA. Germline CDR1 is MNHEY and CDR2 is SVGAGI. The CDR3 has 16 residues.

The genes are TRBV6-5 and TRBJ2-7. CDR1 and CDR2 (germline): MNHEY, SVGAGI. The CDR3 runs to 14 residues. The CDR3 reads CASSYSGESYEQYF.